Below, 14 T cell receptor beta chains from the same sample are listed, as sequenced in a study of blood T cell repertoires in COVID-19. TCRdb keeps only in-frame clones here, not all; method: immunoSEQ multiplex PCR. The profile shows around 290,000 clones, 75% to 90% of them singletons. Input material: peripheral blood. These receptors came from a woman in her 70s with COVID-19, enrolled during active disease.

CDR3 amino acids: CASSQEGPPPSGGSTDTQYF. As DNA, the CDR3 is TGCGCCAGCAGCCAAGAAGGCCCTCCGCCTAGCGGGGGCAGCACAGATACGCAGTATTTT. The rearrangement uses TRBV4-1 and TRBJ2-3; TRBD2 agrees at 10 bases. The CDR3 loop spans 20 amino acids. The J segment lost 0 bases and the V segment lost 0 bases, leaving 12 bases of the junction unmatched. The V gene's germline CDR1 is MGHRA and CDR2 YSYEKL.

The CDR3 sequence: CASGASGGLNNEQFF. The CDR3 nucleotides are TGTGCTAGTGGAGCTAGCGGGGGGCTTAACAATGAGCAGTTCTTC. The rearrangement links TRBV12-5 to TRBJ2-1; 11 bases fit TRBD2. V gave up 6 bases and J gave up 5 bases; unmatched junction bases: 6. In germline, CDR1 is LGHNT, CDR2 FRNRAP. The CDR3 is 15 residues long.

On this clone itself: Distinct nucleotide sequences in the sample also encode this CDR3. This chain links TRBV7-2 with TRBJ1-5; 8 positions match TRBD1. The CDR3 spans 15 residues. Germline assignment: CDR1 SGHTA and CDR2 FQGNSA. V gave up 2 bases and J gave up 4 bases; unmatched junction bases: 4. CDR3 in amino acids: CASSLTGGPNQPQHF. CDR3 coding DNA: TGTGCCAGCAGCTTAACAGGGGGACCTAATCAGCCCCAGCATTTT. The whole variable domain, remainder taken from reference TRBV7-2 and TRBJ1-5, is GAGVSQSPSNKVTEKGKDVELRCDPISGHTALYWYRQSLGQGLEFLIYFQGNSAPDKSGLPSDRFSAERTGGSVSTLTIQRTQQEDSAVYLCASSLTGGPNQPQHFGDGTRLSIL.

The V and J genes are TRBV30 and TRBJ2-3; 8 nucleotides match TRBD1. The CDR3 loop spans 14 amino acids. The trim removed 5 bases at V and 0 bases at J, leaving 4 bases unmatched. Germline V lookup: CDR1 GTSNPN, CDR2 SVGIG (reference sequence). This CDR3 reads CAWRQGLSTDTQYF. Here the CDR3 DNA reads TGTGCCTGGCGACAGGGGCTTAGCACAGATACGCAGTATTTT.

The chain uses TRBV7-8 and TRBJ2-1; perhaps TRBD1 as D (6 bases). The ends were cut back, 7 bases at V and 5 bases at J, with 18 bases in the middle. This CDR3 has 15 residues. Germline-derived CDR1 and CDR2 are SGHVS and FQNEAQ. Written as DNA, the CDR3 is TGTGCCAGCACCAAACCTGGACAGCTGGACAATGAGCAGTTCTTC. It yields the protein CASTKPGQLDNEQFF.

CDR3 in DNA: TGTGCCAGCAGTTACAGGGGCAATGAAAAACTGTTTTTT. Translation: CASSYRGNEKLFF. This chain uses TRBV6-5 with TRBJ1-4, with TRBD1 as a possible D gene (5 bases). V was shortened by 2 bases and J by 5 bases, with 6 bases between the two germline ends. Germline V CDR1 and CDR2: MNHEY, SVGAGI. The CDR3 has 13 residues.

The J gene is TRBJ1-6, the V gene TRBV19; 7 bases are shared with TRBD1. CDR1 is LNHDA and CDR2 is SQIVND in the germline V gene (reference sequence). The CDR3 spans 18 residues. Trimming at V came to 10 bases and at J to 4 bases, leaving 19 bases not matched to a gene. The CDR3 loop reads CATLWGLGQPLYNSPLHF. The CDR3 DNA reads TGTGCCACTTTGTGGGGGTTGGGACAGCCCTTATATAATTCACCCCTCCACTTT.

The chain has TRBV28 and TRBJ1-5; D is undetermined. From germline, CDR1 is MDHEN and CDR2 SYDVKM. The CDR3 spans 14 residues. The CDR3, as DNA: TGTGCTTGCGCTTCTGGTACGGGCAATCAGCCCCAGCATTTT. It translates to CACASGTGNQPQHF.

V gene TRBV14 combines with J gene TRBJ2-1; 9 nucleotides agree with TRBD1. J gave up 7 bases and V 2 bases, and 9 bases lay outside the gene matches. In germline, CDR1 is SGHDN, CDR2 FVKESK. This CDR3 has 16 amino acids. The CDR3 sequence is CASSQPPGQGENEQFF. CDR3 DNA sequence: TGTGCCAGCAGCCAACCACCGGGACAGGGTGAGAATGAGCAGTTCTTC.

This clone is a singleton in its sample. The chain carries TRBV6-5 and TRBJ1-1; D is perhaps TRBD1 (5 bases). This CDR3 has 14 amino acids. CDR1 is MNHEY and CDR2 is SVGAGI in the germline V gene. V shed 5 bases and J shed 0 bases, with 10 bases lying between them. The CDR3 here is CASSLQGMNTEAFF. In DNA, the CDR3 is TGTGCCAGCAGTCTTCAGGGCATGAACACTGAAGCTTTCTTT.

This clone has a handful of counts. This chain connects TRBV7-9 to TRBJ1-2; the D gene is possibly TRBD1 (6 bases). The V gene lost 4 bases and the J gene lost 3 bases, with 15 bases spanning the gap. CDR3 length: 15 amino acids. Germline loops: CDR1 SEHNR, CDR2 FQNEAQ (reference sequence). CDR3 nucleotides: TGTGCCAGCAGCTGGGTACAGGGAAGTGACTATGGCTACACCTTC. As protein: CASSWVQGSDYGYTF. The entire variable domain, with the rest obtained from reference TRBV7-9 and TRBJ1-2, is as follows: DTGVSQNPRHKITKRGQNVTFRCDPISEHNRLYWYRQTLGQGPEFLTYFQNEAQLEKSRLLSDRFSAERPKGSFSTLEIQRTEQGDSAMYLCASSWVQGSDYGYTFGSGTRLTVV.

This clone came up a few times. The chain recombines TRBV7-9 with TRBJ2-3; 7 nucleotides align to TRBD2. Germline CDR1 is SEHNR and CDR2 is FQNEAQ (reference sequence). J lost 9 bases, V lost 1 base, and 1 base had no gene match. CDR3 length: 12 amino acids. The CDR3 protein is CASSLGLATQYF. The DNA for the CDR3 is TGTGCCAGCAGCTTAGGACTAGCAACGCAGTATTTT.

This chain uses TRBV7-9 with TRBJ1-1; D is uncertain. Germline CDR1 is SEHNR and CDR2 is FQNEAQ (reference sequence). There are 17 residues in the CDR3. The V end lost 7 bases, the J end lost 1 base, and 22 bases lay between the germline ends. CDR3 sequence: CASTGSGIESANTEAFF. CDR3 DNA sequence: TGTGCCAGCACCGGGAGTGGGATTGAATCTGCGAACACTGAAGCTTTCTTT.

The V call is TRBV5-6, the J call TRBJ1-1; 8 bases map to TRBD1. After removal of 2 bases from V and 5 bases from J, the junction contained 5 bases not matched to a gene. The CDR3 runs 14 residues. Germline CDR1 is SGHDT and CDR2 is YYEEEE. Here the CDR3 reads CASSFGQGATEAFF. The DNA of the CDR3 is TGTGCCAGCAGCTTCGGCCAGGGGGCGACTGAAGCTTTCTTT.